This T cell receptor beta chain derives from a study of identical twins listed by TCRdb under 2016. Background on the whole study: To test whether fetal clonotypes persist, this study deep-sequenced TCR alpha and beta repertoires from monozygotic twins, from unrelated adults of various ages, and from cord blood. To rule out contamination, the twin experiments were replicated at different times with different library preparation protocols.

What the work shows at the level of the full study, not this receptor alone: Invariant T cells such as MAIT and iNKT could partly confound zero-insertion analyses, though diverse VJ usage argued against this for most clonotypes. Recombination models systematically underestimated out-of-frame TCR alpha sharing in monozygotic twins but agreed with sharing between unrelated individuals. Compared with coincidental sharing between unrelated individuals, out-of-frame TCR alpha sequences shared between twins had an excess of sequences with low generation probability. Because the same donors could not be followed over many years, the conclusions relied on cross-sectional statistical analysis. Excess twin sharing in beta out-of-frame sequences was weaker because fewer shared sequences lowered the signal-to-noise ratio. Abundant cord blood beta clonotypes carried fewer insertions; young adult naive repertoires showed a weaker similar trend, while memory repertoires showed none.

Receptor amplification or capture employed 5' RACE. The instrument given in TCRdb is Illumina HiSeq 2000. A universal primer binding site was introduced by template switching, and a unique molecular identifier was present in the final cDNA, enabling accurate counting of TCR cDNA molecules. Specific primers in the conserved constant-segment region were used to synthesize first-strand cDNA for the TCR alpha and beta chains. To control for contamination, each cDNA library was double barcoded with a SMART-Mk sample barcode plus Illumina barcodes. TruSeq adapter sequences and Illumina sample barcodes were added in two successive PCR steps. Sequencing of the TCR alpha and beta cDNA libraries was done on the Illumina HiSeq platform using custom primers. In the source study's methods: Raw reads were processed with MiGEC to extract unique molecular identifiers, and MiXCR was used to determine CDR3 positions. For each individual, recombination models were inferred using an EM algorithm with the repgenHMM and IGoR tools. Shared clonotypes were analyzed with the tcR package in R, and sharing was normalized by the product of cloneset sizes. Out-of-frame nonproductive sequences were analyzed to study raw recombination free of thymic and clonal selection effects. TCRdb reprocessed the public reads (quality trimming at Q25 with fastp, clone calling with MiXCR) and kept in-frame beta chains. Duplicate CDR3 protein sequences are folded into a single record with the most common DNA and genes. The V and J calls were determined by TCRdb, not by the authors. Counted in this sample were about 690,000 distinct CDR3 sequences; 5.5% to 6.5% of them appeared once. The ten largest account for approximately 2% of the sample.

All donors were healthy Caucasians. Three unrelated non-twin adults were also sequenced: a male aged 18 to 29, a male aged 50 to 60 and a female aged 50 to 60. Miltenyi CD45RO+ enrichment and human naive T-cell isolation kits were used to isolate memory (CD45RO+) and naive T cells from PBMC. CDR1 and CDR2 are drawn from the germline V gene: SQVTM, ANQGSEA. From the cysteine up to the phenylalanine, the CDR3 has a length of 16 residues. The only DNA kept is the CDR3, 48 bases in frame from the first base. A distance of 18 bases separates the germline ends of V and J, which lose 3 bases and 3 bases respectively. This clonotype came up many times. There is no known antigen for this receptor. Per-base quality was not reported, and no clone a single base away is much larger than it.

Material: naive T cells sorted from blood. Reading the label with the study, this specimen's cell subset or site is: cells isolated with a human naive T-cell isolation kit. The sequence joins TRBV29-1 to TRBJ2-1, with the D gene not clear enough to name. This TCR was recovered from a man aged 18 to 30 in good health. The CDR3 in this case is CSVEPGDGRSYNEQFF. The nucleotides read TGCAGCGTTGAGCCGGGCGACGGCCGAAGCTACAATGAGCAGTTCTTC.